Listed below are T cell receptor beta chains from one sample, sequenced in a study of PD-1 blockade in classical Hodgkin lymphoma. Data came from immunoSEQ multiplex PCR; TCRdb stores just in-frame clones and leaves some out. The table lists about 35,000 clones, 90% of them singletons, with less than 0.3% in the top ten. The source was CD4+ T cells from blood, collected at baseline. The source of these receptors is a human donor with classical Hodgkin lymphoma. Both conserved end residues are trimmed from each CDR3. Each record gives: D gene, J gene, V gene, CDR3 protein. A D gene is named only where the DNA matches it firmly.

TRBD1 | TRBJ1-5 | TRBV29-1 | SVVIGTGLGNQPQH
. | TRBJ1-5 | TRBV30 | AWSHSGDGQPQH
TRBD1 | TRBJ1-2 | TRBV4-1 | ASSQEFPGGGYT
. | TRBJ1-2 | TRBV30 | AWSSQGLGYT
. | TRBJ2-7 | TRBV19 | ASSIPGLVYEQY
. | TRBJ2-1 | TRBV7-9 | ASSPRLGEGYNEQF
. | TRBJ1-4 | TRBV5-6 | ASSPRTGRGEKLF
. | TRBJ2-7 | TRBV5-1 | ASNGQLSYEQY
. | TRBJ2-7 | TRBV7-7 | ASSLRLGGSYEQY
. | TRBJ2-1 | TRBV10-3 | ATNPGSSYNEQF
. | TRBJ2-5 | TRBV12-5 | ASGLPYEETQY
. | TRBJ2-7 | TRBV27 | ASSGTALENEQY
. | TRBJ1-1 | TRBV18 | ASSPIQGMTEAF
. | TRBJ2-7 | TRBV21-1 | ASSKGGSYEQY
. | TRBJ1-1 | TRBV2 | ASSIGSMNTEAF
. | TRBJ2-5 | TRBV6-5 | ASSTGGGGGETQY
. | TRBJ1-2 | TRBV6-1 | AERGPANYGYT
TRBD1 | TRBJ1-4 | TRBV6-5 | ASRRGTDRAGKLF
. | TRBJ2-7 | TRBV7-3 | ASSLGAGGYEQY
TRBD1 | TRBJ2-3 | TRBV27 | ASSRITGVRTDTQY
. | TRBJ1-1 | TRBV6-5 | ASRASIWTEAF
. | TRBJ1-2 | TRBV19 | ASNLAAHIIPVYGYT
. | TRBJ1-2 | TRBV30 | AWKEGIGYT
TRBD1 | TRBJ1-2 | TRBV7-9 | ASSPGQLYGYT
. | TRBJ2-3 | TRBV15 | ATSRDRGPADTQY
. | TRBJ1-3 | TRBV18 | ASSPLQLSGNTIY
TRBD1 | TRBJ2-7 | TRBV11-2 | ASSRDRTYEQY
. | TRBJ1-1 | TRBV10-3 | AISLQNTEAF
TRBD1 | TRBJ2-7 | TRBV28 | ASSAAGTGSVHEQY
. | TRBJ1-2 | TRBV25-1 | ASSEMKEPV
. | TRBJ2-1 | TRBV7-2 | ASSRDPRWCF
. | TRBJ1-1 | TRBV5-1 | ASSLDSQVMNTEAF
. | TRBJ1-2 | TRBV7-2 | ASSAYRTADYGYT
. | TRBJ2-2 | TRBV28 | ASKVGSLNTGELF
TRBD1 | TRBJ2-7 | TRBV4-1 | ASSQRRGLGQGLYEQY
TRBD2 | TRBJ2-7 | TRBV30 | AWRMRTSGRGEQY
. | TRBJ1-2 | TRBV28 | ASKPPGWNYGYT
TRBD2 | TRBJ2-3 | TRBV4-2 | ASSQGTSGSGTDTQY
TRBD2 | TRBJ2-7 | TRBV2 | ASSERLAGSYEQY
. | TRBJ2-7 | TRBV5-6 | ASGQTGNEQY
TRBD2 | TRBJ2-2 | TRBV5-5 | ASSSGPGTSGMGTGELF
. | TRBJ2-6 | TRBV7-6 | ASTTSPLVGGPGANVLT
. | TRBJ2-1 | TRBV5-1 | ASSPDLMEVATNNEQF
. | TRBJ2-5 | TRBV11-2 | ASSLGGTATGETQY
. | TRBJ2-3 | TRBV5-1 | ASSSNPQGSKDTQY
TRBD1 | TRBJ1-1 | TRBV5-6 | ASSLPRTGGTEAF